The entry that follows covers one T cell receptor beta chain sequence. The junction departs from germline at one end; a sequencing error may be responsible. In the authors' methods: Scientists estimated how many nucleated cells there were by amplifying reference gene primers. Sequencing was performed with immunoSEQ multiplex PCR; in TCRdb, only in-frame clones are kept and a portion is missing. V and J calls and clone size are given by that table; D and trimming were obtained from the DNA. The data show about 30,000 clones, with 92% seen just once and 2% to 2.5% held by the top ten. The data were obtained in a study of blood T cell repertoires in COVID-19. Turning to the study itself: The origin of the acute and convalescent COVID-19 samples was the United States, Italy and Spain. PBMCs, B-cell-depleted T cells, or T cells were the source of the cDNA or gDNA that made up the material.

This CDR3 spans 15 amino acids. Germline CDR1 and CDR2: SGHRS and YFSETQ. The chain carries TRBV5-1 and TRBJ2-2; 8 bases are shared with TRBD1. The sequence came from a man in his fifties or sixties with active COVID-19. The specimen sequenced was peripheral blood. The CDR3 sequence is CASSLQGANTGELFF. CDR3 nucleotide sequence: TGCGCCAGCAGCTTGCAGGGGGCGAATACCGGGGAGCTGTTTTTT.